These 16 T cell receptor beta chains came from one sample sequenced in a study of blood T cell repertoires in COVID-19. The repertoire was sequenced with immunoSEQ multiplex PCR; TCRdb's copy has only in-frame clones and lacks some. Of approximately 110,000 clones in the sample, around 85% were seen once. Sequenced sample: peripheral blood. Receptors were obtained from a human donor in a cohort sampled during active COVID-19.

V and J are TRBV14 and TRBJ2-7; 9 nucleotides match TRBD1. With 1 base clipped from V and 2 bases from J, the junction kept 9 bases outside the gene matches. The CDR3 runs 17 residues. In germline, CDR1 is SGHDN, CDR2 FVKESK. The DNA of the CDR3 is TGTGCCAGCAGCCAAGCCAAGGGGACAGGGACAGCCTACGAGCAGTACTTC. Protein product: CASSQAKGTGTAYEQYF.

The gene calls are TRBV6-5 and TRBJ2-3; possibly TRBD2 for D (5 bases). The CDR3 consists of 12 residues. The V end was cut by 5 bases, the J end by 4 bases, with 7 bases between. Germline CDR1 MNHEY, CDR2 SVGAGI. The CDR3, as DNA: TGTGCCAGCAGTACGGGATCAGATACGCAGTATTTT. Protein sequence: CASSTGSDTQYF.

The chain employs TRBV19 and TRBJ1-5; the match to TRBD1 covers 11 bases. The CDR3 has 16 amino acids. Germline CDR1 is LNHDA and CDR2 is SQIVND (reference sequence). V trimming: 5 bases; J trimming: 6 bases; junction bases outside the gene matches: 9. The CDR3 sequence is CASSDLSGTGGQPQHF. The CDR3 nucleotides read TGTGCCAGTAGTGATCTCTCCGGGACAGGGGGTCAGCCCCAGCATTTT.

A single count supports this clone. CDR3 loop: CASSYGASGNQPQHF. In DNA form, the CDR3 reads TGTGCCAGCAGTTACGGGGCCTCGGGCAATCAGCCCCAGCATTTT. The chain joins TRBV6-5 to TRBJ1-5; possibly TRBD1 for D (5 bases). The V gene lost 2 bases and the J gene lost 2 bases, with 10 bases spanning the gap. This CDR3 is built from 15 residues. Germline CDR1 MNHEY, CDR2 SVGAGI.

This chain joins TRBV7-7 and TRBJ2-1; 10 nucleotides line up with TRBD1. V was pared by 5 bases and J by 4 bases, with 5 bases of the junction left unmatched. CDR1 is SSHAT and CDR2 is FNYEAQ in the germline V gene (reference sequence). This CDR3 contains 15 residues. CDR3 DNA sequence: TGTGCCAGCAGCCTGGGACAGGGGCCGTACAATGAGCAGTTCTTC. This translates into CASSLGQGPYNEQFF.

This rearrangement joins TRBV7-6 to TRBJ2-3; 8 nucleotides line up with TRBD2. Germline V lookup: CDR1 SGHVS, CDR2 FNYEAQ. There are 16 residues in the CDR3. The J segment lost 2 bases and the V segment lost 4 bases, leaving 8 bases of the junction unmatched. The CDR3 bases are TGTGCCAGCAGCTACCTTAGCGGGGCAGCCACAGATACGCAGTATTTT. It specifies CASSYLSGAATDTQYF.

The chain couples TRBV4-1 to TRBJ2-7; 9 bases line up with TRBD2. Losses at the gene ends were 0 bases for V and 4 bases for J; bases not matched to a gene: 7. The germline CDR1 and CDR2 sequences are MGHRA and YSYEKL. The CDR3 is made up of 16 amino acids. The CDR3 here is CASSQDAAGGPYEQYF. CDR3 nucleotides: TGCGCCAGCAGCCAAGATGCGGCGGGGGGGCCATACGAGCAGTACTTC.

This clone was seen a handful of times. V gene TRBV7-2 combines with J gene TRBJ2-1, with TRBD2 matching over 8 bases. The CDR3 extends over 14 amino acids. After removal of 6 bases from V and 5 bases from J, the junction contained 6 bases not matched to a gene. In germline, CDR1 is SGHTA, CDR2 FQGNSA. CDR3: CASSTGLGNNEQFF. The CDR3 DNA reads as TGTGCCAGCAGTACGGGACTAGGTAACAATGAGCAGTTCTTC.

J is TRBJ1-1 and V is TRBV4-2; D remains ambiguous. The CDR3 is made up of 15 amino acids. V lost 1 base, J lost 2 bases, and 11 bases lay in between. Germline lookup yields CDR1 LGHNA and CDR2 YNFKEQ. CDR3 sequence: CASSQGETSNTEAFF. DNA for the CDR3: TGTGCCAGCAGCCAAGGAGAAACGAGCAACACTGAAGCTTTCTTT.

The chain is built from TRBV5-1 and TRBJ2-5; 7 nucleotides align to TRBD1. V lost 4 bases and J lost 2; bases outside the gene matches: 14. The CDR3 is 17 residues long. Germline V gives CDR1 SGHRS, CDR2 YFSETQ. CDR3 nucleotides: TGCGCCAGCAGCGGCCGCACGGGACAGCCACAACAAGAGACCCAGTACTTC. Amino acids: CASSGRTGQPQQETQYF.

The rearrangement links TRBV5-6 to TRBJ2-1; no firm D call. The germline V gene encodes CDR1 SGHDT and CDR2 YYEEEE. The V end lost 4 bases, the J end lost 1 base, and 12 bases lay between the germline ends. The CDR3 consists of 15 residues. Here the CDR3 reads CASSVSVESYNEQFF. The CDR3 DNA sequence: TGTGCCAGCAGCGTGAGTGTAGAGTCCTACAATGAGCAGTTCTTC.

The gene calls are TRBV5-6 and TRBJ2-6; unclear D gene. Trimming cost V 4 bases and J 3 bases, with 11 bases left between them. The germline V gene has CDR1 SGHDT and CDR2 YYEEEE. This CDR3 is built from 15 residues. In DNA, the CDR3 is TGTGCCAGCAGCCACCAGAAATATGGGGCCAACGTCCTGACTTTC. It translates to CASSHQKYGANVLTF.

The genes are TRBV11-2 and TRBJ2-1; 8 nucleotides line up with TRBD2. The CDR3 has 16 amino acids. Germline loops: CDR1 SGHAT, CDR2 FQNNGV. The J segment lost 1 base and the V segment lost 4 bases, leaving 6 bases of the junction unmatched. The CDR3 DNA follows: TGTGCCAGCAGCTCGGTCGCGGGGGGATCCTACAATGAGCAGTTCTTC. This translates into CASSSVAGGSYNEQFF.

The V call is TRBV30, the J call TRBJ1-5, with D perhaps TRBD1 (6 bases). The ends were cut back, 5 bases at V and 2 bases at J, with 16 bases in the middle. This CDR3 has 15 residues. Germline V gene data show CDR1 as GTSNPN and CDR2 as SVGIG (reference sequence). CDR3 protein: CAWEGGQVCNQPQHF. The CDR3 DNA follows: TGTGCCTGGGAGGGGGGGCAGGTTTGCAATCAGCCCCAGCATTTT.

There are many counts of this clone. J is TRBJ2-1 and V is TRBV11-2; TRBD2 agrees at 7 bases. The CDR3 extends over 15 amino acids. The V gene's germline CDR1 is SGHAT and CDR2 FQNNGV. V was clipped by 3 bases and J by 5 bases; unmatched bases: 7. The CDR3 loop reads CASSLDTGLHNEQFF. The CDR3 DNA follows: TGTGCCAGCAGCTTGGACACGGGACTACACAATGAGCAGTTCTTC.

This clone appeared a few times. This sequence joins TRBV30 and TRBJ1-5; TRBD1 aligns across 7 bases. CDR1 GTSNPN and CDR2 SVGIG come from the germline V gene (reference sequence). V trimming: 5 bases; J trimming: 7 bases; junction bases outside the gene matches: 8. The CDR3 covers 13 residues. CDR3 loop: CAWDQGGGQPQHF. The CDR3, as DNA: TGTGCCTGGGATCAGGGGGGTGGCCAGCCCCAGCATTTT.